This entry concerns a single T cell receptor beta chain. What it binds is not known. This specimen belongs to a study of T cell responses to AZD1222 COVID-19 vaccine. Whole-study results and caveats: Baseline serology detected seropositivity in only a handful of AZD1222 recipients. Most donors were white British and more were female, and clonal diversity was possibly underestimated. A reported finding is that nearly half of spike-specific TCRs target unmutated variant regions.

Clones were read by immunoSEQ multiplex PCR, and TCRdb kept only the in-frame ones, dropping some. The data contain 45,000 or so clones, around 90% of them singletons. This clonotype was obtained from an adult who received the AZD1222 COVID-19 vaccine. This specimen consisted of peripheral blood, obtained 28 days after the second AZD1222 dose.

The CDR3 coding sequence is TGCGCCAGCAGCCCAAGGACAGGGGTGGGTGGCTACACCTTC. Protein: CASSPRTGVGGYTF. This chain uses TRBV5-1 with TRBJ1-2; 9 bases align to TRBD1. V shed 4 bases and J 7 bases; nucleotides not matched to a gene: 8. CDR1 is SGHRS, CDR2 YFSETQ, per germline. This CDR3 has 14 residues.